This T cell receptor beta chain appears in the sequencing data of a study of T-cell reconstitution after alpha-beta-depleted transplantation in children. Unique molecular identifiers were built into the TCRbeta library. TCRdb itself ran the PCR reads through MiXCR, one entry per CDR3 protein. The data contain approximately 400,000 distinct CDR3 sequences, roughly 10% of them singletons. CDR1 and CDR2 from the germline V gene are SEHNR and FQNEAQ (reference sequence). This CDR3 spans 15 amino acids. With 8 bases clipped from V and 2 bases from J, the junction kept 8 bases outside the gene matches. This TCR derives from a human donor who donated a stem cell graft to a child with acute myeloid leukemia. Sequencing was performed on PBMCs from the stem cell graft donor, taken from the stem cell graft. The rearrangement links TRBV7-9 to TRBJ2-2; 7 positions agree with TRBD2. The CDR3 loop reads CASRGTTDNTGELFF. The CDR3, as DNA: TGTGCCAGCCGCGGGACTACCGATAACACCGGGGAGCTGTTTTTT. Together with reference TRBV7-9 and TRBJ2-2, the CDR3 gives the full variable domain: DTGVSQNPRHKITKRGQNVTFRCDPISEHNRLYWYRQTLGQGPEFLTYFQNEAQLEKSRLLSDRFSAERPKGSFSTLEIQRTEQGDSAMYLCASRGTTDNTGELFFGEGSRLTVL.